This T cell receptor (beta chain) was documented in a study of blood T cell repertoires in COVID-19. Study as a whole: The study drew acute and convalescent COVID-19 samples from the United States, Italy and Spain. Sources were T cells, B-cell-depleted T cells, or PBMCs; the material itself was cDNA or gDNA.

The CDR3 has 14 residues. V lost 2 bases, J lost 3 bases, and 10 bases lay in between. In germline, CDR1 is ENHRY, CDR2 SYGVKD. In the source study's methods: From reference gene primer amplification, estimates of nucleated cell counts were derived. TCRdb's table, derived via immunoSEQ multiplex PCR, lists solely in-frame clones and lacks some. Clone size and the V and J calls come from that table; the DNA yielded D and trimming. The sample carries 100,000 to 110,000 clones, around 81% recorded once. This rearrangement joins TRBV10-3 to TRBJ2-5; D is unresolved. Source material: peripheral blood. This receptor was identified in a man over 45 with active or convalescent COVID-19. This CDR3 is CAISESVLKETQYF. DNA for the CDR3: TGTGCCATCAGTGAGAGCGTATTAAAAGAGACCCAGTACTTC.